This T cell receptor (beta chain) was captured in a study of T cells after yellow fever vaccination. In the study overall: Fractions containing few cells were prepared with SMART-Seq v4 Ultra Low Input.

Study observations and caveats: Researchers report a weaker secondary response that nonetheless peaked faster, day 5 versus 15. Boosting was followed by the reappearance of most primary-vaccination clones (about 97% CD4, 85% to 90% CD8).

The CDR3 extends over 17 amino acids. Looked up from germline, CDR1 is MNHEY and CDR2 is SVGEGT. V was trimmed by 0 bases and J by 3 bases, leaving 15 bases between them. UMIs were added to TCR cDNA along with a universal primer site when it was made by 5'RACE template switching. In TCRdb, the 5' RACE reads were re-called with MiXCR into one record per CDR3 protein. The sample contains about 360,000 distinct CDR3 sequences, about 6.2% of which appear only once. Turning to this clonotype: The antigen is unknown.

This clonotype originated in a man aged 30-40 years who received the YFV17D yellow fever vaccine. The source was PBMCs, collected 5 days after the yellow fever booster vaccination. J is TRBJ1-5 and V is TRBV6-2 or TRBV6-3; D might be TRBD1 (5 bases). Here the CDR3 DNA reads TGTGCCAGCAGTTACTCTAAACCGGACACCAACAATCAGCCCCAGCATTTT. It translates to CASSYSKPDTNNQPQHF.